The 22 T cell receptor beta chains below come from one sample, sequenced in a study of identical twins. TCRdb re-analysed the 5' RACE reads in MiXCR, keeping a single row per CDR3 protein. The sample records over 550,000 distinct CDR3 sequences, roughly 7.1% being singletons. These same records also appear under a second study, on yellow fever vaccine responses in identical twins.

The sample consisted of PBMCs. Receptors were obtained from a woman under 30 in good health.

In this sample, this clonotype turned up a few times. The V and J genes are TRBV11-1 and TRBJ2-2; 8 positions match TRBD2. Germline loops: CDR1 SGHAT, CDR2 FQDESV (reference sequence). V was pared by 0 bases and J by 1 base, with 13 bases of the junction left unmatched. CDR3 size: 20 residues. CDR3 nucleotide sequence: TGTGCCAGCAGCTTAGCGTACCGGGAGGGCCAAACGCGGAACACCGGGGAGCTGTTTTTT. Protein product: CASSLAYREGQTRNTGELFF.

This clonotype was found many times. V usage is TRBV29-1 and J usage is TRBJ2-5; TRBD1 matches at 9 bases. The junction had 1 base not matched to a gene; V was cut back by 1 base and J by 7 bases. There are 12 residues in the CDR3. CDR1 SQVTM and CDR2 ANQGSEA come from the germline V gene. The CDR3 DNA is TGCAGCGTTGAAGGACAGGGGGGGACCCAGTACTTC. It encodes CSVEGQGGTQYF.

The CDR3 sequence is CASSLVRNSNMNTEAFF. The CDR3 bases are TGTGCCAGCAGCTTAGTGCGGAACTCGAATATGAACACTGAAGCTTTCTTT. The genes are TRBV7-8 and TRBJ1-1; D remains unclear. Germline-derived CDR1 and CDR2 are SGHVS and FQNEAQ. CDR3 length: 17 amino acids. The ends were cut back, 1 base at V and 0 bases at J, with 15 bases in the middle.

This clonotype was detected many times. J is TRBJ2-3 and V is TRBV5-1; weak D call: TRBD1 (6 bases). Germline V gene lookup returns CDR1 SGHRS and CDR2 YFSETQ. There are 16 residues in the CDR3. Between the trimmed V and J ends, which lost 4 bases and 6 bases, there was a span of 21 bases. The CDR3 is CASSPGTSPGLDTQYF. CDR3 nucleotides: TGCGCCAGCAGCCCCGGGACAAGTCCGGGGTTGGATACGCAGTATTTT.

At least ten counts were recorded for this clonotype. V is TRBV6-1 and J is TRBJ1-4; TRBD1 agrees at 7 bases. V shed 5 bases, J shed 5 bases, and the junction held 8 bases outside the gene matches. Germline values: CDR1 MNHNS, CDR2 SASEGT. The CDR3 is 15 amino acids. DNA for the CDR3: TGTGCCAGCAGTCCCGCCGGGACAGCAAATGAAAAACTGTTTTTT. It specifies CASSPAGTANEKLFF.

The CDR3 DNA is TGCAGTGCCCACGGGACAGGGGGAGACACAGATACGCAGTATTTT. Translating gives CSAHGTGGDTDTQYF. The chain links TRBV20-1 to TRBJ2-3; TRBD1 agrees at 11 bases. Trimming at V came to 6 bases and at J to 2 bases, leaving 7 bases not matched to a gene. The germline V gene encodes CDR1 DFQATT and CDR2 SNEGSKA (reference sequence). The CDR3 covers 15 residues.

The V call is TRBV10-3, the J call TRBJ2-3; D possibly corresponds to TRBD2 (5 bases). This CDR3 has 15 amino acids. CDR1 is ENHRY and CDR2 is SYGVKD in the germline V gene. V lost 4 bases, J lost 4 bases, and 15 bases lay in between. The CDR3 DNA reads TGTGCCATCAGTGTAGGAGGCAGGTATTCAGATACGCAGTATTTT. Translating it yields CAISVGGRYSDTQYF.

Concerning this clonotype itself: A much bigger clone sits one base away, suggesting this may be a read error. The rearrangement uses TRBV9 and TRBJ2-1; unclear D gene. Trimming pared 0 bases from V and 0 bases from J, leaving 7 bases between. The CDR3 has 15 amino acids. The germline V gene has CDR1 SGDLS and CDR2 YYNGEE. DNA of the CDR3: TGTGCCAGCAGCGTAGACGAGAGCTCCTACAATGAGCAGTTCTTC. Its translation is CASSVDESSYNEQFF.

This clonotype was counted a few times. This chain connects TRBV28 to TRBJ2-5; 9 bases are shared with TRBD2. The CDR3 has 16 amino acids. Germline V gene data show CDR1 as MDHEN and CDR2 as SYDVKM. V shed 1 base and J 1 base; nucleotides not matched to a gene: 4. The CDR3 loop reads CASSLLAGVIQETQYF. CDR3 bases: TGTGCCAGCAGTTTATTAGCGGGGGTGATCCAAGAGACCCAGTACTTC.

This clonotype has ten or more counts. CDR3 region: CAISAPSSPGEQFF. The CDR3 DNA is TGTGCCATCAGTGCCCCTAGCTCCCCCGGTGAGCAGTTCTTC. The chain employs TRBV10-3 and TRBJ2-1; D may be TRBD2 (5 bases). Trimming shortened V by 4 bases and J by 9 bases, and 16 bases separated the two germline ends. The CDR3 sequence is 14 residues long. The germline V gene encodes CDR1 ENHRY and CDR2 SYGVKD.

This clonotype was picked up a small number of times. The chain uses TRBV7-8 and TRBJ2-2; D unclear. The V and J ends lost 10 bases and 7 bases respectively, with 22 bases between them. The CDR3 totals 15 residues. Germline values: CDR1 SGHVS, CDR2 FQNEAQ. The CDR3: CATASDRARSGELFF. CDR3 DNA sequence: TGTGCCACAGCAAGTGATAGGGCGCGGAGCGGGGAGCTGTTTTTT.

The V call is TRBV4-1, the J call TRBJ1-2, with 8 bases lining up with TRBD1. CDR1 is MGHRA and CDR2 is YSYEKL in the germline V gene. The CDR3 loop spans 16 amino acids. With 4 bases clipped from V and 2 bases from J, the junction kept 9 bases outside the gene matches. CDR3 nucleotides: TGCGCCAGCAGCCGACCCCCGGGACAGGAGAACTATGGCTACACCTTC. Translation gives CASSRPPGQENYGYTF.

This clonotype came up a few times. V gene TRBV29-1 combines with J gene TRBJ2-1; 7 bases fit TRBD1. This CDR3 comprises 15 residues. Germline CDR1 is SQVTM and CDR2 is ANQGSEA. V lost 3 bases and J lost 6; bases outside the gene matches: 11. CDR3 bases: TGCAGCGTTGAGTTGGACAGGTGGACCCTCAATGAGCAGTTCTTC. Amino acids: CSVELDRWTLNEQFF.

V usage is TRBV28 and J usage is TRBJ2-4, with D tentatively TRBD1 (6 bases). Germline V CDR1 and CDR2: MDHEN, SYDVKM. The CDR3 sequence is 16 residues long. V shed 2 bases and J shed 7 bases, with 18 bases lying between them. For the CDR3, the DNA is TGTGCCAGCAGTTTAGGTGGGGGCACCATTTCGAACATTCAGTACTTC. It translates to CASSLGGGTISNIQYF.

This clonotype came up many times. Here the CDR3 reads CASSLGRGSANYGYTF. The CDR3 DNA is TGTGCCAGCAGCTTAGGGCGGGGATCGGCTAACTATGGCTACACCTTC. The rearrangement links TRBV7-9 to TRBJ1-2; D uncertain. Looked up from germline, CDR1 is SEHNR and CDR2 is FQNEAQ (reference sequence). The CDR3 consists of 16 residues. Trimming shortened V by 1 base and J by 0 bases, and 12 bases separated the two germline ends.

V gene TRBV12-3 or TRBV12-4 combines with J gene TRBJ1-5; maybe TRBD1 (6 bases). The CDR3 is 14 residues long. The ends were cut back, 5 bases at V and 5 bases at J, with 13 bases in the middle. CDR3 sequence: CASSELNRDQPQHF. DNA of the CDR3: TGTGCCAGCAGTGAACTTAACAGGGATCAGCCCCAGCATTTT.

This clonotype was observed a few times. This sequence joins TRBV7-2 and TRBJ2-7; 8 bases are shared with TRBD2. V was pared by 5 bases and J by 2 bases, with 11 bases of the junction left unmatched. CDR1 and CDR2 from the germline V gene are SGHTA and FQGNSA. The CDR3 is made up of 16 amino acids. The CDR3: CASSEEGLEGPYEQYF. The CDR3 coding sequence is TGTGCCAGCAGCGAGGAGGGACTAGAAGGTCCCTACGAGCAGTACTTC.

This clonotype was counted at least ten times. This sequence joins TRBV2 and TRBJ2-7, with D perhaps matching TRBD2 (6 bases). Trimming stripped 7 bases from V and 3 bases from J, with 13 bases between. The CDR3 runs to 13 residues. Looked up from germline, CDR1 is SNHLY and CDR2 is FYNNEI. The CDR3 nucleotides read TGTGCCAGCAAAGAGGGAGGTCTCTACGAGCAGTACTTC. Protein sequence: CASKEGGLYEQYF.

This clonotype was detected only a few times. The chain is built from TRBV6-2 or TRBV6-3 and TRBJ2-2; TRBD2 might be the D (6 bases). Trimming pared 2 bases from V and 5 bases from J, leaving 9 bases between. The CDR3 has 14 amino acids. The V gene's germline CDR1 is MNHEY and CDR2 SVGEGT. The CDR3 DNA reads TGTGCCAGCAGTTACGGTGCGGGGACCGGGGAGCTGTTTTTT. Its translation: CASSYGAGTGELFF.

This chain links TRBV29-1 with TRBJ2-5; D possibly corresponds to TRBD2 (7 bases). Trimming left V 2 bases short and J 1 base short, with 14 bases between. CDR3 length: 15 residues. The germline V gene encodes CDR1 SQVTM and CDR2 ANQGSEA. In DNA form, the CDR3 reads TGCAGCGTTGAATCGCGGGGGCCATCCCAAGAGACCCAGTACTTC. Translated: CSVESRGPSQETQYF.

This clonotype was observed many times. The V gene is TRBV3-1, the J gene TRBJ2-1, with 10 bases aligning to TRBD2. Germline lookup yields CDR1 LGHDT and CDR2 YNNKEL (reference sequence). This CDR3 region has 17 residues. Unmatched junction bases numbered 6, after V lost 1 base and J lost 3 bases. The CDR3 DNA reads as TGTGCCAGCAGCCAAGTTTCTAGCGGGGGCCTCTACAATGAGCAGTTCTTC. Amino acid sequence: CASSQVSSGGLYNEQFF.

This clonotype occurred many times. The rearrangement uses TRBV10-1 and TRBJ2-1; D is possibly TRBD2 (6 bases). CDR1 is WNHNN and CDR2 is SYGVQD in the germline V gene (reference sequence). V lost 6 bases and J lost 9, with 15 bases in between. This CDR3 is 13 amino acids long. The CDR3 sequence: CASRRDPAGEQFF. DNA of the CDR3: TGCGCCAGCAGAAGAGACCCAGCGGGTGAGCAGTTCTTC.